The 20 T cell receptor beta chains given below trace back to one sample, sequenced in a study of regulatory T cells in long-lasting Graves disease. Building the TCR beta libraries relied on iRepertoire HTBI primers, and CDR3 regions underwent Arm-PCR. Each CDR3 protein is one row after TCRdb ran MiXCR on the multiplex PCR reads. Of hundreds of thousands of distinct CDR3 sequences listed, roughly 16% are singletons. Stated time point: newly diagnosed GD, antithyroid drugs for less than 3 months. Scientists built the TCR library using RNA that was extracted from PBMCs. The data also belong to a second study, concerning T cells in Graves' hyperthyroidism and ophthalmopathy.

Sample: peripheral blood mononuclear cells (PBMCs), taken at new diagnosis, from a patient treated with antithyroid drugs. The origin of the receptors is a woman in her 30s with Graves disease.

This clonotype was counted between two and nine times. V and J are TRBV10-3 and TRBJ2-3; D is undetermined. This CDR3 is built from 14 residues. Germline V gives CDR1 ENHRY, CDR2 SYGVKD. The V and J ends lost 2 bases and 5 bases respectively, with 11 bases between them. The CDR3 DNA follows: TGTGCCATCAGTGAGGCTTATGTTGGAGATACGCAGTATTTT. Protein: CAISEAYVGDTQYF.

Ten or more counts support this clonotype. V is TRBV24-1 and J is TRBJ1-2, with 7 positions matching TRBD1. The CDR3 is 12 residues long. The junction had 5 bases not matched to a gene; V was cut back by 3 bases and J by 11 bases. Germline loops: CDR1 KGHDR, CDR2 SFDVKD. Here the CDR3 DNA reads TGTGCCACCAGTGATCGGGACAGCATTTACACCTTC. Amino acids: CATSDRDSIYTF.

The genes are TRBV7-9 and TRBJ1-1; 8 bases match TRBD1. J lost 6 bases, V lost 2 bases, and 8 bases had no gene match. This CDR3 contains 15 residues. Germline CDR1 reads SEHNR; CDR2 reads FQNEAQ (reference sequence). The DNA for the CDR3 is TGTGCCAGCAGCTTACCCAGGGGGCATGGTCCTGAAGCTTTCTTT. It translates to CASSLPRGHGPEAFF.

In this sample, this clonotype turned up a few times. The CDR3 DNA follows: TGTGCCAGCTGGACTAGCGGGAGGGACAATGAGCAGTTCTTC. Translating gives CASWTSGRDNEQFF. The chain employs TRBV7-9 and TRBJ2-1; 15 bases agree with TRBD2. Germline CDR1 SEHNR, CDR2 FQNEAQ (reference sequence). V lost 8 bases, J lost 5 bases, and 1 base stayed unmatched. This CDR3 is 14 amino acids long. Looking up the rest from reference TRBV7-9 and TRBJ2-1 gives the full variable domain: DTGVSQNPRHKITKRGQNVTFRCDPISEHNRLYWYRQTLGQGPEFLTYFQNEAQLEKSRLLSDRFSAERPKGSFSTLEIQRTEQGDSAMYLCASWTSGRDNEQFFGPGTRLTVL.

Only a few counts were recorded for this clonotype. The V call is TRBV6-2 or TRBV6-3, the J call TRBJ2-1, with 12 bases fitting TRBD2. The CDR3 spans 14 residues. Germline V CDR1 and CDR2: MNHEY, SVGEGT. V lost 5 bases to trimming and J lost 10 bases; unmatched junction nucleotides: 6. CDR3 sequence: CASSRTSGTGEQFF. The CDR3 nucleotides are TGTGCCAGCAGTAGGACTAGCGGGACTGGGGAGCAGTTCTTC.

This clonotype was observed a handful of times. The chain has TRBV5-1 and TRBJ2-5; D may be TRBD2 (5 bases). V lost 1 base, J lost 5 bases, and 18 bases lay in between. Germline CDR1 is SGHRS and CDR2 is YFSETQ. There are 16 residues in the CDR3. The chain's CDR3 is CASSLWAADAGETQYF. In DNA form, the CDR3 reads TGCGCCAGCAGCTTGTGGGCAGCCGACGCGGGTGAGACCCAGTACTTC.

The chain uses TRBV20-1 and TRBJ2-7; 11 positions match TRBD2. Germline loops: CDR1 DFQATT, CDR2 SNEGSKA (reference sequence). This CDR3 region has 16 residues. With 3 bases clipped from V and 5 bases from J, the junction kept 12 bases outside the gene matches. The CDR3 nucleotides are TGCAGTGCTAGGCACAGACTAGCGGGAACAGTCAACGAGCAGTACTTC. Amino acids: CSARHRLAGTVNEQYF.

A remark on this clonotype: Given the absence of the conserved phenylalanine or tryptophan at the CDR3 end, a read error is likely. The chain couples TRBV7-3 to TRBJ2-7; no reliable D call. With 2 bases removed from V and 4 bases from J, the gap between germline ends came to 12 bases. In germline, CDR1 is SGHTA, CDR2 FQGTGA. The CDR3 runs 14 residues. The CDR3 reads CASSLYGPPYEQYL. The CDR3 coding sequence is TGTGCCAGCAGCTTATATGGCCCCCCGTACGAGCAGTACCTC.

The chain uses TRBV20-1 and TRBJ2-3; TRBD2 matches 8 bases. Germline CDR1 DFQATT, CDR2 SNEGSKA (reference sequence). The CDR3 length is 15 residues. The junction had 10 bases not matched to a gene; V was cut back by 3 bases and J by 5 bases. CDR3 coding DNA: TGCAGTGCTAGTAATCCAGCGGGAGAAATAGATACGCAGTATTTT. Protein sequence: CSASNPAGEIDTQYF.

This clonotype has more than one count but fewer than ten. The chain combines TRBV27 with TRBJ2-5; D assignment may be TRBD1 or TRBD2 (5 bases each). The CDR3 contains 14 residues. The germline V and J ends were trimmed by 1 base and 5 bases, with 11 bases remaining between them. Germline CDR1 and CDR2: MNHEY and SMNVEV (reference sequence). Here the CDR3 reads CASSLFGGSETQYF. CDR3 bases: TGTGCCAGCAGTTTATTTGGGGGTTCGGAGACCCAGTACTTC.

The rearrangement links TRBV9 to TRBJ2-7; 11 bases agree with TRBD1. J was trimmed by 2 bases and V by 3 bases; bases with no gene match: 7. CDR1 is SGDLS and CDR2 is YYNGEE in the germline V gene. The CDR3 covers 16 residues. This CDR3 is CASSAEEGQGAYEQYF. CDR3 DNA: TGTGCCAGCAGCGCCGAGGAGGGACAGGGGGCCTACGAGCAGTACTTC.

The table lists this clonotype with a few counts. V and J are TRBV7-9 and TRBJ2-3; 9 nucleotides align to TRBD2. The CDR3 is made up of 18 amino acids. The germline gives CDR1 SEHNR, CDR2 FQNEAQ (reference sequence). J gave up 0 bases and V 2 bases, and 9 bases lay outside the gene matches. The CDR3 coding sequence is TGTGCCAGCAGCTTAACCGGCGGGAGGGCCTCTAGCACAGATACGCAGTATTTT. It translates to CASSLTGGRASSTDTQYF.

This clonotype was counted ten times or more. This chain joins TRBV10-2 and TRBJ2-3; 9 nucleotides line up with TRBD2. Germline lookup yields CDR1 WSHSY and CDR2 SAAADI. Germline trimming cut 6 bases from V and 4 bases from J; bases unmatched to any gene: 8. The length of the CDR3 is 15 residues. CDR3 sequence reads: CASSASGRMADTQYF. CDR3 DNA: TGCGCCAGCAGCGCCAGCGGGAGGATGGCAGATACGCAGTATTTT.

In its sample, this clonotype was seen many times. This chain joins TRBV20-1 and TRBJ2-1, with D hard to call. V was trimmed by 0 bases and J by 9 bases, leaving 9 bases between them. Germline V lookup: CDR1 DFQATT, CDR2 SNEGSKA (reference sequence). The CDR3 extends over 12 amino acids. The CDR3 sequence: CSARDPGTEQFF. The DNA for the CDR3 is TGCAGTGCTAGAGATCCGGGCACTGAGCAGTTCTTC.

To note about this clonotype: This likely reflects a read error, since a far larger clone is one base away. V is TRBV28 and J is TRBJ1-1, with D uncertain. Germline V gene sequence: CDR1 MDHEN, CDR2 SYDVKM. V gave up 6 bases and J gave up 7 bases, with 15 bases separating them. The CDR3 length is 13 residues. The CDR3 reads CASSQSRGYEAFF. In DNA form, the CDR3 reads TGTGCCAGCAGCCAATCGCGAGGGTATGAAGCTTTCTTT.

The J gene is TRBJ2-2, the V gene TRBV20-1; D uncertain. This CDR3 comprises 16 residues. From germline, CDR1 is DFQATT and CDR2 SNEGSKA (reference sequence). V lost 3 bases, J lost 4 bases, and 18 bases lay in between. CDR3 sequence reads: CSASTGLNFGTGELFF. The CDR3 DNA reads TGCAGTGCTAGTACGGGCCTTAATTTCGGCACCGGGGAGCTGTTTTTT.

This clonotype was observed many times. CDR3 coding DNA: TGTGCCAGCAGCGATCAGGGTTTCGAGCAGTACTTC. Amino acid sequence: CASSDQGFEQYF. The chain uses TRBV2 and TRBJ2-7; D possibly corresponds to TRBD1 (5 bases). Germline assignment: CDR1 SNHLY and CDR2 FYNNEI. The germline V and J ends were trimmed by 6 bases and 6 bases, with 12 bases remaining between them. This CDR3 comprises 12 residues.

The V call is TRBV30, the J call TRBJ2-1; D is uncertain. V was cut by 0 bases and J by 6 bases, with 6 bases left in between. The CDR3 length is 12 residues. Germline V gene sequence: CDR1 GTSNPN, CDR2 SVGIG (reference sequence). CDR3 DNA: TGTGCCTGGAGTGTACCGCCCAATGAGCAGTTCTTC. It translates to CAWSVPPNEQFF.

This clonotype was counted between two and nine times. The J gene is TRBJ2-5, the V gene TRBV2, with 12 bases lining up with TRBD1. The CDR3 sequence is 15 residues long. CDR1 is SNHLY and CDR2 is FYNNEI in the germline V gene. With 8 bases clipped from V and 3 bases from J, the junction kept 7 bases outside the gene matches. The CDR3 spells CASARDRGRKETQYF. CDR3 sequence (DNA): TGTGCCAGCGCCCGGGACAGGGGGCGGAAAGAGACCCAGTACTTC.

The chain employs TRBV29-1 and TRBJ1-3; D possibly corresponds to TRBD1 (6 bases). The length of the CDR3 is 17 residues. V lost 4 bases and J 3 bases, leaving 22 bases between the germline ends. Germline loops: CDR1 SQVTM, CDR2 ANQGSEA. The CDR3 coding sequence is TGCAGCGTTGTTGGTGGGGGCAGAAAAGACTTTGGAAACACCATATATTTT. It encodes CSVVGGGRKDFGNTIYF.